Below, 29 T cell receptor beta chains from the same sample are listed, as sequenced in a study of cytomegalovirus exposure and HLA in healthy donors. 13 Jbeta primers and 60 Vbeta primers were used for the PCR. The table came from immunoSEQ multiplex PCR; TCRdb's copy has only in-frame clones and leaves some out. Seen here are 100,000 to 150,000 clones, more than 80% observed once, and the top ten hold 2.5% to 3%. Sequenced: PBMCs. The receptors come from a man aged 25 to 40 in good health and CMV-seronegative.

This sequence joins TRBV4-3 and TRBJ2-7; TRBD1 agrees at 7 bases. CDR1 LGHNA and CDR2 YSLEER come from the germline V gene. The CDR3 runs to 16 residues. Germline trimming cut 1 base from V and 4 bases from J; bases unmatched to any gene: 10. The CDR3 DNA is TGCGCCAGCAGCCAAGCTATGACAGGGAGCACGTACGAGCAGTACTTC. Translating gives CASSQAMTGSTYEQYF.

The rearrangement links TRBV27 to TRBJ2-7, with 14 bases fitting TRBD2. The CDR3 totals 16 residues. V trimming: 4 bases; J trimming: 6 bases; junction bases outside the gene matches: 8. Per the germline V gene, CDR1 is MNHEY and CDR2 is SMNVEV (reference sequence). The CDR3 sequence is CASSSGTSGSWAEQYF. Written as DNA, the CDR3 is TGTGCCAGCAGTTCCGGGACTAGCGGGAGTTGGGCCGAGCAGTACTTC.

The chain recombines TRBV19 with TRBJ2-5; D perhaps matches TRBD2 (6 bases). Trimming took off 4 bases at V and 5 bases at J, with 17 bases between the two ends. The CDR3 spans 15 residues. From germline, CDR1 is LNHDA and CDR2 SQIVND (reference sequence). The DNA of the CDR3 is TGTGCCAGTAGTACTCTAGCTCCTGGGGGGGAGACCCAGTACTTC. Its protein is CASSTLAPGGETQYF.

The rearrangement uses TRBV7-2 and TRBJ2-3; D gene uncertain. Germline CDR1 SGHTA, CDR2 FQGNSA. This CDR3 is 12 amino acids long. The V end was cut by 4 bases, the J end by 2 bases, with 4 bases between. The CDR3 region has the DNA TGTGCCAGCAGCTCGTACACAGATACGCAGTATTTT. As protein: CASSSYTDTQYF.

The rearrangement joins TRBV30 to TRBJ1-6, with D possibly being TRBD1 (5 bases). The ends were cut back, 1 base at V and 7 bases at J, with 20 bases in the middle. The CDR3 is 17 residues long. Looked up from germline, CDR1 is GTSNPN and CDR2 is SVGIG (reference sequence). CDR3 DNA sequence: TGTGCCTGGAGTGACCGACAGAGCCCCCTTGGGAATTCACCCCTCCACTTT. Amino acids: CAWSDRQSPLGNSPLHF.

This clone has only a few counts. This chain connects TRBV5-5 to TRBJ1-1; D might be TRBD1 (5 bases). Germline values: CDR1 SGHKS, CDR2 YYEKEE (reference sequence). V lost 4 bases, J lost 6 bases, and 16 bases lay in between. CDR3 length: 14 amino acids. The CDR3 DNA is TGTGCCAGCAGCAAAGACAGAGAGTGGCCTGAAGCTTTCTTT. Protein: CASSKDREWPEAFF.

The genes are TRBV4-1 and TRBJ2-7; the match to TRBD2 covers 12 bases. Germline V gives CDR1 MGHRA, CDR2 YSYEKL. The CDR3 length is 16 residues. J gave up 5 bases and V 0 bases, and 5 bases lay outside the gene matches. The CDR3: CASSQERLAGAHEQYF. In DNA form, the CDR3 reads TGCGCCAGCAGCCAAGAAAGACTAGCGGGAGCCCACGAGCAGTACTTC.

This clone has only one observation. The rearrangement uses TRBV5-5 and TRBJ2-1; the match to TRBD1 covers 7 bases. V was clipped by 4 bases and J by 2 bases; unmatched bases: 9. The CDR3 has 16 residues. The germline CDR1 and CDR2 sequences are SGHKS and YYEKEE (reference sequence). CDR3 in DNA: TGTGCCAGCAGCCTACAGGGGTCCAGACCCTACAATGAGCAGTTCTTC. As protein: CASSLQGSRPYNEQFF.

The V and J genes are TRBV28 and TRBJ1-1, with D tentatively TRBD1 (6 bases). The germline V gene encodes CDR1 MDHEN and CDR2 SYDVKM. Trimming took off 1 base at V and 5 bases at J, with 14 bases between the two ends. This CDR3 comprises 15 residues. The CDR3 region has the DNA TGTGCCAGCAGTTTATATAACGACAGGAGGACTGAAGCTTTCTTT. Encoded protein: CASSLYNDRRTEAFF. Full variable domain (missing parts from reference TRBV28 and TRBJ1-1): DVKVTQSSRYLVKRTGEKVFLECVQDMDHENMFWYRQDPGLGLRLIYFSYDVKMKEKGDIPEGYSVSREKKERFSLILESASTNQTSMYLCASSLYNDRRTEAFFGQGTRLTVV.

V and J are TRBV30 and TRBJ2-7; D is possibly TRBD1 (6 bases). Germline values: CDR1 GTSNPN, CDR2 SVGIG (reference sequence). The CDR3 spans 13 residues. The V gene lost 2 bases and the J gene lost 3 bases, with 11 bases spanning the gap. DNA for the CDR3: TGTGCCTGGAGTATTAACAGGGTCTACGAGCAGTACTTC. Encoded protein: CAWSINRVYEQYF.

The rearrangement links TRBV10-3 to TRBJ2-6; the D gene is possibly TRBD2 (6 bases). The CDR3 contains 16 residues. Per germline, CDR1 ENHRY and CDR2 SYGVKD. The V and J ends lost 0 bases and 0 bases respectively, with 6 bases between them. The CDR3 is CAISESGGSGANVLTF. For the CDR3, the DNA is TGTGCCATCAGTGAGTCCGGGGGCTCTGGGGCCAACGTCCTGACTTTC.

This sequence joins TRBV15 and TRBJ2-3, with TRBD2 matching over 13 bases. J lost 6 bases, V lost 0 bases, and 9 bases had no gene match. Germline CDR1 and CDR2: LNHNV and YYDKDF (reference sequence). The CDR3 runs to 18 residues. The CDR3 reads CATSRDPPTSGRADTQYF. Here the CDR3 DNA reads TGTGCCACCAGCAGAGATCCGCCAACTAGCGGGAGGGCGGATACGCAGTATTTT.

On this clone: The junction shows a germline mismatch at one end, possibly a read error. The rearrangement joins TRBV5-4 to TRBJ2-5; tentative D call: TRBD1 (6 bases). The CDR3 totals 15 residues. Per germline, CDR1 SGHNT and CDR2 YYREEE (reference sequence). The DNA of the CDR3 is TGTGCCAGCAGCTTGGAATGGGGGCCCGGAGAGACCCCGTACTTC. Encoded protein: CASSLEWGPGETPYF. The full variable domain, rest sourced from reference TRBV5-4 and TRBJ2-5, is ETGVTQSPTHLIKTRGQQVTLRCSSQSGHNTVSWYQQALGQGPQFIFQYYREEENGRGNFPPRFSGLQFPNYSSELNVNALELDDSALYLCASSLEWGPGETPYFGPGTRLLVL.

This chain links TRBV7-2 with TRBJ1-4, with D possibly TRBD1 on 5 matching bases. The CDR3 spans 14 residues. Trimming shortened V by 5 bases and J by 7 bases, and 14 bases separated the two germline ends. Per the germline V gene, CDR1 is SGHTA and CDR2 is FQGNSA. The CDR3 loop reads CASSQGQGGEKLFF. The CDR3 DNA is TGTGCCAGCAGCCAAGGGCAGGGAGGTGAAAAACTGTTTTTT.

The chain joins TRBV10-3 to TRBJ1-4; TRBD1 aligns across 8 bases. The germline V gene has CDR1 ENHRY and CDR2 SYGVKD. V was pared by 5 bases and J by 0 bases, with 11 bases of the junction left unmatched. This CDR3 is built from 18 residues. This chain's CDR3 is CAISLHRDRSPTNEKLFF. The DNA for the CDR3 is TGTGCCATCAGTTTACACCGGGACAGGAGTCCAACTAATGAAAAACTGTTTTTT.

This clone was counted between two and nine times. V is TRBV5-4 and J is TRBJ2-3; D unresolved. The CDR3 covers 13 residues. Germline-derived CDR1 and CDR2 are SGHNT and YYREEE (reference sequence). The ends were cut back, 0 bases at V and 3 bases at J, with 5 bases in the middle. CDR3 DNA: TGTGCCAGCAGCTTGGACAGTACAGATACGCAGTATTTT. Protein: CASSLDSTDTQYF.

A few counts support this clone. The chain couples TRBV7-9 to TRBJ2-3; 8 bases match TRBD2. Losses at the gene ends were 5 bases for V and 2 bases for J; bases not matched to a gene: 3. This CDR3 is 14 amino acids long. Germline assignment: CDR1 SEHNR and CDR2 FQNEAQ (reference sequence). CDR3 protein: CASSPGGDTDTQYF. The CDR3 nucleotides are TGTGCCAGCAGCCCGGGAGGGGACACAGATACGCAGTATTTT.

This clone was recorded a few times. CDR3 DNA: TGTGCCAGCAGTTTATCCCCAGGGGTTGAGGGTGAAAAACTGTTTTTT. Its translation: CASSLSPGVEGEKLFF. J is TRBJ1-4 and V is TRBV28, with a weak D call TRBD1 (6 bases). The germline V gene has CDR1 MDHEN and CDR2 SYDVKM. The CDR3 sequence is 16 residues long. V was shortened by 1 base and J by 7 bases, with 16 bases between the two germline ends.

For this clone: An end of the junction differs from the germline gene, which may be a read error. The rearrangement links TRBV7-9 to TRBJ2-1; 9 bases map to TRBD1. The CDR3 is 12 amino acids. CDR1 and CDR2 from the germline V gene are SEHNR and FQNEAQ (reference sequence). The CDR3 sequence is CSSSVGTGWQFF. The CDR3 region has the DNA TGTTCCAGCAGCGTAGGGACAGGGTGGCAGTTCTTC.

This clone was picked up one time. The chain's CDR3 is CATQMGTGEGSGYTF. CDR3 nucleotides: TGTGCCACCCAGATGGGGACAGGGGAGGGGAGTGGCTACACCTTC. The chain combines TRBV5-4 with TRBJ1-2; 10 bases map to TRBD1. Trimming removed 9 bases from V and 7 bases from J; junction bases left unmatched: 15. From germline, CDR1 is SGHNT and CDR2 YYREEE (reference sequence). This CDR3 region has 15 residues.

This chain connects TRBV2 to TRBJ1-3, with D tentatively TRBD1 (5 bases). Germline values: CDR1 SNHLY, CDR2 FYNNEI. This CDR3 is 16 amino acids long. Between the trimmed V and J ends, which lost 5 bases and 0 bases, there was a span of 14 bases. CDR3 in amino acids: CASSTDDSLSGNTIYF. As DNA, the CDR3 is TGTGCCAGCAGTACAGATGACAGCCTCTCTGGAAACACCATATATTTT.

The chain recombines TRBV19 with TRBJ1-1, with a weak D call TRBD1 (6 bases). Germline V gene sequence: CDR1 LNHDA, CDR2 SQIVND (reference sequence). The ends were cut back, 6 bases at V and 7 bases at J, with 18 bases in the middle. CDR3 length: 14 amino acids. The CDR3 sequence: CASSEAGQDIEAFF. The CDR3, as DNA: TGTGCCAGTAGCGAAGCGGGACAAGATATTGAAGCTTTCTTT.

The chain uses TRBV19 and TRBJ1-4; D possibly corresponds to TRBD1 (6 bases). This CDR3 has 14 amino acids. Germline V CDR1 and CDR2: LNHDA, SQIVND (reference sequence). Trimming took off 2 bases at V and 8 bases at J, with 12 bases between the two ends. CDR3 amino acids: CASSISRGREKLFF. The CDR3 nucleotides are TGTGCCAGTAGTATATCCAGGGGAAGGGAAAAACTGTTTTTT.

The chain joins TRBV11-2 to TRBJ1-4; D call uncertain. The V end was cut by 5 bases, the J end by 1 base, with 14 bases between. This CDR3 is built from 16 residues. Germline V CDR1 and CDR2: SGHAT, FQNNGV. The CDR3 reads CASSPQASRTNEKLFF. DNA of the CDR3: TGTGCCAGCAGCCCCCAGGCCTCTCGAACTAATGAAAAACTGTTTTTT.

The chain links TRBV5-4 to TRBJ1-1; 8 bases fit TRBD1. With V trimmed by 0 bases and J by 11 bases, 9 bases remained unmatched. The CDR3 consists of 14 residues. Germline CDR1 reads SGHNT; CDR2 reads YYREEE (reference sequence). The chain's CDR3 is CASSLVEPGGRAFF. The CDR3 region has the DNA TGTGCCAGCAGCTTGGTTGAACCAGGGGGCCGGGCTTTCTTT.

The V call is TRBV30, the J call TRBJ2-1; TRBD2 aligns across 7 bases. The V gene's germline CDR1 is GTSNPN and CDR2 SVGIG (reference sequence). The CDR3 loop spans 17 amino acids. The junction had 24 bases not matched to a gene; V was cut back by 8 bases and J by 8 bases. Written as DNA, the CDR3 is TGTGCCAAAAGCCGACAACCGGGACTATTGCCGGGCGATGAGCAGTTCTTC. Its protein is CAKSRQPGLLPGDEQFF.

This chain uses TRBV25-1 with TRBJ1-2; no reliable D call. The V end was cut by 3 bases, the J end by 5 bases, with 7 bases between. CDR1 MGHDK and CDR2 SYGVNS come from the germline V gene. The CDR3 extends over 12 amino acids. CDR3 nucleotides: TGTGCCAGCAGTGAGGGCCTTTATGGCTACACCTTC. This codes for CASSEGLYGYTF.

V is TRBV6-6 and J is TRBJ2-5, with TRBD2 as a possible D gene (7 bases). The J call may be wrong; the DNA end is better matched by TRBJ2-7. The germline V gene has CDR1 MNHNY and CDR2 SVGAGI (reference sequence). The CDR3 spans 16 residues. This CDR3 reads CASSTLEGGGGYEQYF. The DNA for the CDR3 is TGTGCCAGCAGTACCCTTGAGGGGGGAGGGGGGTACGAGCAGTACTTC.

V usage is TRBV19 and J usage is TRBJ1-5, with D perhaps TRBD1 (5 bases). The CDR3 runs to 13 residues. Trimming removed 6 bases from V and 4 bases from J, with 10 bases in between. Per germline, CDR1 LNHDA and CDR2 SQIVND (reference sequence). Here the CDR3 DNA reads TGTGCCAGTAGGGGGCAGGAAAATCAGCCCCAGCATTTT. Translating it yields CASRGQENQPQHF. Together with reference TRBV19 and TRBJ1-5, the CDR3 gives the full variable domain: DGGITQSPKYLFRKEGQNVTLSCEQNLNHDAMYWYRQDPGQGLRLIYYSQIVNDFQKGDIAEGYSVSREKKESFPLTVTSAQKNPTAFYLCASRGQENQPQHFGDGTRLSIL.